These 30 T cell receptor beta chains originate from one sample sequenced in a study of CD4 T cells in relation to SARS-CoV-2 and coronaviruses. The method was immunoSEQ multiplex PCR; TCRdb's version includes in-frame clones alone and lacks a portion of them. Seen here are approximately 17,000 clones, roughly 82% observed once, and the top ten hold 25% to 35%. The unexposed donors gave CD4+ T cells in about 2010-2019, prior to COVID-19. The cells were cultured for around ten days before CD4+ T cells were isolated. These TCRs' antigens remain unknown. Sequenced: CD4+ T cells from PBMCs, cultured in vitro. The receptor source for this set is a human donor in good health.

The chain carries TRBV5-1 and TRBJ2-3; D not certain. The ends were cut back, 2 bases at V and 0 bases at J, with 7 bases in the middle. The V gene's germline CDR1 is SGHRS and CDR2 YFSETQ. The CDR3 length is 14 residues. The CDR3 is CASSLGPSTDTQYF. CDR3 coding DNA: TGCGCCAGCAGCTTAGGCCCTAGCACAGATACGCAGTATTTT. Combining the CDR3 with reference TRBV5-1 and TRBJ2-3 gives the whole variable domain KAGVTQTPRYLIKTRGQQVTLSCSPISGHRSVSWYQQTPGQGLQFLFEYFSETQRNKGNFPGRFSGRQFSNSRSEMNVSTLELGDSALYLCASSLGPSTDTQYFGPGTRLTVL.

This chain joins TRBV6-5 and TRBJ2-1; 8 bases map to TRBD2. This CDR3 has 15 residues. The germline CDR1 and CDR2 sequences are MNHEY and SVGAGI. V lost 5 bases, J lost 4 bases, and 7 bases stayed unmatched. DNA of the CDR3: TGTGCCAGCAGTATTAGCGGGGTCGGGTACAATGAGCAGTTCTTC. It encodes CASSISGVGYNEQFF.

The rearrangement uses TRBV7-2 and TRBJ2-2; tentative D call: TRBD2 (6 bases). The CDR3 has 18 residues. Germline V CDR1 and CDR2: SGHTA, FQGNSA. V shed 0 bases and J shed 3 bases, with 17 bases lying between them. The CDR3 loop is CASSLAGTGVGDTGELFF. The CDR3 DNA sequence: TGTGCCAGCAGCTTAGCGGGGACTGGCGTAGGGGACACCGGGGAGCTGTTTTTT.

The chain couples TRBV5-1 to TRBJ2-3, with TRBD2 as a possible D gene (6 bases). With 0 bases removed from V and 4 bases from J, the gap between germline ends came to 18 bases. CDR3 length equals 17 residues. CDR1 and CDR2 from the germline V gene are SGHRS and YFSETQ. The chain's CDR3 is CASSLGYGGGNADTQYF. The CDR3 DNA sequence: TGCGCCAGCAGCTTGGGCTACGGAGGAGGGAACGCAGATACGCAGTATTTT.

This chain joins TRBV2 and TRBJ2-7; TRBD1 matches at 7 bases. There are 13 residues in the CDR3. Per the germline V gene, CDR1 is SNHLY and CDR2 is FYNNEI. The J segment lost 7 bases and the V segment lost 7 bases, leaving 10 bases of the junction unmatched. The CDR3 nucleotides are TGTGCCAGCAACGGACAGGCCCGTGGAGAGCAGTACTTC. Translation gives CASNGQARGEQYF.

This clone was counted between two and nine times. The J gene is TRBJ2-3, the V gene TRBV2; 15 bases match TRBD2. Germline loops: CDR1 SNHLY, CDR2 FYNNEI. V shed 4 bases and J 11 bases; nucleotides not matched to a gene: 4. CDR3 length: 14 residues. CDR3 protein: CASSGGLAGGWQYF. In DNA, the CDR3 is TGTGCCAGCAGTGGGGGACTAGCGGGAGGATGGCAGTATTTT. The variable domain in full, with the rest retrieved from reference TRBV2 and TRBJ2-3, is EPEVTQTPSHQVTQMGQEVILRCVPISNHLYFYWYRQILGQKVEFLVSFYNNEISEKSEIFDDQFSVERPDGSNFTLKIRSTKLEDSAMYFCASSGGLAGGWQYFGPGTRLTVL.

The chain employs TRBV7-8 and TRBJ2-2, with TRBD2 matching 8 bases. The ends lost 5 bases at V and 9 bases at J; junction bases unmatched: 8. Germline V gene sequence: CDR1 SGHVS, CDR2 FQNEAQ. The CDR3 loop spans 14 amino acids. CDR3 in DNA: TGTGCCAGCAGCCCTAGAGTAGCGGGAAGGGAGCTGTTTTTT. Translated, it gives CASSPRVAGRELFF.

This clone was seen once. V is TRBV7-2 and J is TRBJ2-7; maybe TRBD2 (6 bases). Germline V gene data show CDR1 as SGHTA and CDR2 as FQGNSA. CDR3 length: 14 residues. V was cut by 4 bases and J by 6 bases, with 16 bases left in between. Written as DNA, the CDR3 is TGTGCCAGCAGCTACGGGACTCTCTATTCCGAGCAGTACTTC. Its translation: CASSYGTLYSEQYF.

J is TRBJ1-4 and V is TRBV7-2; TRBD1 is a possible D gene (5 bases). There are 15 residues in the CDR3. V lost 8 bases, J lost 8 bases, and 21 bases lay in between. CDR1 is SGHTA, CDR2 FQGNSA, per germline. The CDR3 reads CASSLGRQPREKLFF. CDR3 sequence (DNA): TGTGCCAGCTCACTCGGGCGACAGCCGAGAGAAAAACTGTTTTTT. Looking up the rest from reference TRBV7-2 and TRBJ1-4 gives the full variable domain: GAGVSQSPSNKVTEKGKDVELRCDPISGHTALYWYRQSLGQGLEFLIYFQGNSAPDKSGLPSDRFSAERTGGSVSTLTIQRTQQEDSAVYLCASSLGRQPREKLFFGSGTQLSVL.

CDR3 amino acids: CASSFSGETRPYEQYF. The CDR3 nucleotides read TGTGCCAGCAGTTTCTCGGGCGAGACTAGACCATACGAGCAGTACTTC. The rearrangement links TRBV6-2 or TRBV6-3 to TRBJ2-7; perhaps TRBD2 as D (6 bases). This CDR3 has 16 amino acids. Germline V gene lookup returns CDR1 MNHEY and CDR2 SVGEGT. V was pared by 4 bases and J by 4 bases, with 20 bases between.

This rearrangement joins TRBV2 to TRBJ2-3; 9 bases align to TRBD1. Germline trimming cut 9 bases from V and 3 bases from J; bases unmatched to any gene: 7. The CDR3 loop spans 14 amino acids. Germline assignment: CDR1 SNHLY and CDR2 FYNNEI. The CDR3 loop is CASKPGQGTDTQYF. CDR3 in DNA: TGTGCCAGTAAGCCGGGACAGGGAACAGATACGCAGTATTTT.

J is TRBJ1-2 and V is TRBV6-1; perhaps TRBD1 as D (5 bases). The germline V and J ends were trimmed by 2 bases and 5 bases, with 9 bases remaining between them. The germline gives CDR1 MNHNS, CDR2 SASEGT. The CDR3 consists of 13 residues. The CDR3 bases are TGTGCCAGCAGTGAATACGACAGTTATGGCTACACCTTC. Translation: CASSEYDSYGYTF.

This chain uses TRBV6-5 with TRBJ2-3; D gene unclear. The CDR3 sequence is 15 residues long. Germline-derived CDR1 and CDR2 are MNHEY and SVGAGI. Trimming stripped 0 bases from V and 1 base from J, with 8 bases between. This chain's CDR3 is CASSYSMSRTDTQYF. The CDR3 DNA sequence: TGTGCCAGCAGTTACTCGATGTCCCGCACAGATACGCAGTATTTT.

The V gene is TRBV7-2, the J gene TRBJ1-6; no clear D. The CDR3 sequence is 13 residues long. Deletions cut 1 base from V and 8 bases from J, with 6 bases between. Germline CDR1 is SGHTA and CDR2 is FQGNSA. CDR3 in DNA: TGTGCCAGCAGCTTAGAACGTTATTCACCCCTCCACTTT. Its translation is CASSLERYSPLHF.

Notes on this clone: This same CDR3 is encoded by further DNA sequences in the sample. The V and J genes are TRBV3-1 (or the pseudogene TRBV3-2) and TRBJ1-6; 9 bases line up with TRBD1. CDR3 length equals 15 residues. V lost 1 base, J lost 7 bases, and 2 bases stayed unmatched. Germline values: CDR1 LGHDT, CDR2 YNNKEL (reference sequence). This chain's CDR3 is CASSQVTGGNSPLHF. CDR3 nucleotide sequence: TGTGCCAGCAGCCAAGTGACAGGGGGGAATTCACCCCTCCACTTT.

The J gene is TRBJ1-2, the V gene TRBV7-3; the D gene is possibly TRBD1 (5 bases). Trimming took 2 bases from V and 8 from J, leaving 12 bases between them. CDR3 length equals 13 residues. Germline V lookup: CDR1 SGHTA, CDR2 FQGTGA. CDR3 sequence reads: CASSLGGGEGYTF. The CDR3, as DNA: TGTGCCAGCAGCTTAGGGGGAGGGGAAGGCTACACCTTC. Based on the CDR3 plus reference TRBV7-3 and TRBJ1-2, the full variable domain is GAGVSQTPSNKVTEKGKYVELRCDPISGHTALYWYRQSLGQGPEFLIYFQGTGAADDSGLPNDRFFAVRPEGSVSTLKIQRTERGDSAVYLCASSLGGGEGYTFGSGTRLTVV.

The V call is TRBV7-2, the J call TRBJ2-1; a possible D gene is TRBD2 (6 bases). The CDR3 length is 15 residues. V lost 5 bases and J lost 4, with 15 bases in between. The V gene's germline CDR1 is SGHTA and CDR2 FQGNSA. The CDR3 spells CASSVTGTPYNEQFF. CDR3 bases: TGTGCCAGCAGCGTTACCGGGACTCCATACAATGAGCAGTTCTTC.

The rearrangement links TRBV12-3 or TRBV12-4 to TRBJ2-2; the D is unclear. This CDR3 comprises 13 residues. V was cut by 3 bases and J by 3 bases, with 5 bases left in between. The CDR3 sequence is CASSLLDTGELFF. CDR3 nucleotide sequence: TGTGCCAGCAGTTTGTTGGACACCGGGGAGCTGTTTTTT.

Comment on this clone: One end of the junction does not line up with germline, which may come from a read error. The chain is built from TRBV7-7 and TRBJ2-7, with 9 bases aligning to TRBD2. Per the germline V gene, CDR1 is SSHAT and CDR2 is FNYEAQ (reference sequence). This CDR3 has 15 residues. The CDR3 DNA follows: TGTGCTAGCAGCTTAGGCGCTAGCGGGAATTTCGAGCAGTACTTC. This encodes CASSLGASGNFEQYF. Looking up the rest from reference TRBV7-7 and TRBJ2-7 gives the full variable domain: GAGVSQSPRYKVTKRGQDVTLRCDPISSHATLYWYQQALGQGPEFLTYFNYEAQPDKSGLPSDRFSAERPEGSISTLTIQRTEQRDSAMYRCASSLGASGNFEQYFGPGTRLTVT.

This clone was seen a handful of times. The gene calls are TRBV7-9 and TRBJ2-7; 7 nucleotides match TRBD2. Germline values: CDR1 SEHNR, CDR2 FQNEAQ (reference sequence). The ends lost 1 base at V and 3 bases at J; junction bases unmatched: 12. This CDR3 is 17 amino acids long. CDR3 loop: CASSLESFSGYDYEQYF. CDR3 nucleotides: TGTGCCAGCAGCTTAGAATCCTTTAGCGGGTACGACTACGAGCAGTACTTC.

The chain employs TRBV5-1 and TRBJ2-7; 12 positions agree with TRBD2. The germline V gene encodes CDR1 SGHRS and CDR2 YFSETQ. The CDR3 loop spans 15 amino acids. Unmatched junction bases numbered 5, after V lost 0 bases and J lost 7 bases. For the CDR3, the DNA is TGCGCCAGCAGCTTGGATCTAGCGGGGGGGCGAGAGCAGTACTTC. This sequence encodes CASSLDLAGGREQYF.

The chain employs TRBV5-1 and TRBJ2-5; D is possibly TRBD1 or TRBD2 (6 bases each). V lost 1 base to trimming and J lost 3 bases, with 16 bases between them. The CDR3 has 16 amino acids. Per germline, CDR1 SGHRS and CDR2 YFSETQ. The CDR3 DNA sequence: TGCGCCAGCAGCTTGAGTGTACAGGGAGGAGAAGAGACCCAGTACTTC. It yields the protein CASSLSVQGGEETQYF. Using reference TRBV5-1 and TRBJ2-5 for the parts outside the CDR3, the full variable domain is KAGVTQTPRYLIKTRGQQVTLSCSPISGHRSVSWYQQTPGQGLQFLFEYFSETQRNKGNFPGRFSGRQFSNSRSEMNVSTLELGDSALYLCASSLSVQGGEETQYFGPGTRLLVL.

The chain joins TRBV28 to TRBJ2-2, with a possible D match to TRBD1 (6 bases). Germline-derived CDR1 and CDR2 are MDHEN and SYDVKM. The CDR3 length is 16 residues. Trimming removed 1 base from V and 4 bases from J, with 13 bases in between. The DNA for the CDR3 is TGTGCCAGCAGTTTATTCGGGACATTAGGCACCGGGGAGCTGTTTTTT. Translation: CASSLFGTLGTGELFF.

The CDR3 DNA reads TGTGCCAGCAGCCAAGTCAAGGGAGGACAGGGGATGTACACTGAAGCTTTCTTT. Amino acid sequence: CASSQVKGGQGMYTEAFF. The chain joins TRBV3-1 (or the pseudogene TRBV3-2) to TRBJ1-1; 9 bases map to TRBD1. Germline CDR1 and CDR2: LGHDT and YNNKEL (reference sequence). This CDR3 region has 18 residues. The trim removed 1 base at V and 3 bases at J, leaving 12 bases unmatched.

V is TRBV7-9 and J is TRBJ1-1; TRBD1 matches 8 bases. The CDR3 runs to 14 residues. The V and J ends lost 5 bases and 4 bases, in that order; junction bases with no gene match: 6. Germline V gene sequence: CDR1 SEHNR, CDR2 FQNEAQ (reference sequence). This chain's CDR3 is CASSRGQGGTEAFF. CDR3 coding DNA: TGTGCCAGCAGCCGAGGACAGGGAGGCACTGAAGCTTTCTTT.

The CDR3 protein is CASKPQGATEAFF. For the CDR3, the DNA is TGTGCCAGTAAACCACAGGGGGCGACTGAAGCTTTCTTT. The chain employs TRBV19 and TRBJ1-1; TRBD1 matches 9 bases. Looked up from germline, CDR1 is LNHDA and CDR2 is SQIVND (reference sequence). CDR3 length equals 13 residues. V shed 7 bases, J shed 5 bases, and the junction held 5 bases outside the gene matches. Based on the CDR3 plus reference TRBV19 and TRBJ1-1, the full variable domain is DGGITQSPKYLFRKEGQNVTLSCEQNLNHDAMYWYRQDPGQGLRLIYYSQIVNDFQKGDIAEGYSVSREKKESFPLTVTSAQKNPTAFYLCASKPQGATEAFFGQGTRLTVV.

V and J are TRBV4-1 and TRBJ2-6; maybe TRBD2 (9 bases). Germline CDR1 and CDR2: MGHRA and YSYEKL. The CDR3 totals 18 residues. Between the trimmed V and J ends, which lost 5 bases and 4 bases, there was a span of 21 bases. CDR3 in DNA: TGCGCCAGCAGCGGACAGGGCGGGAGGGCAACCGGGGCCAACGTCCTGACTTTC. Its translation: CASSGQGGRATGANVLTF.

The CDR3, as DNA: TGTGCCAGCAGCCAAGGGGGACAGGGGGGTTTTCAGCCCCAGCATTTT. Residues: CASSQGGQGGFQPQHF. V usage is TRBV16 and J usage is TRBJ1-5, with 11 bases matching TRBD1. V dropped 2 bases and J dropped 6; count of bases not matched to a gene: 6. There are 16 residues in the CDR3. Germline lookup yields CDR1 KGHSY and CDR2 FQNENV.

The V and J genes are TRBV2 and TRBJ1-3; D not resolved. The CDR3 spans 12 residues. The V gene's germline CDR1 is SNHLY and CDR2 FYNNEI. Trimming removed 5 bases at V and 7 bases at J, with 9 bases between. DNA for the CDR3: TGTGCCAGCAGTCTGACCCGGAACACCATATATTTT. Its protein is CASSLTRNTIYF.

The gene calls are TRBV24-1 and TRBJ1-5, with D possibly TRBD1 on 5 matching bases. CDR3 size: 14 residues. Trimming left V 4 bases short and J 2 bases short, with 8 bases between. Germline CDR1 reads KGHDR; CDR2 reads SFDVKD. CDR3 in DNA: TGTGCCACCAGTGAAGGCAGGGGCAATCAGCCCCAGCATTTT. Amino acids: CATSEGRGNQPQHF.